The next 29 T cell receptor beta chains were all read from a single sample in a study of breast tumors, draining lymph nodes, adjacent tissues. The lymph nodes were axillary draining lymph nodes from breast cancer patients. TCRdb called the multiplex PCR reads again in MiXCR, with one record for every CDR3 protein. This sample has under 250,000 distinct CDR3 sequences; less than 40% occur once, and the top ten carry 1.4%. Sequenced sample: axillary lymph node tissue. Every receptor here comes from a female donor with breast cancer. Some clones in this sample may be carry-over from other donors' samples.

The V and J genes are TRBV6-5 and TRBJ2-5, with 10 bases lining up with TRBD2. Unmatched junction bases numbered 12, after V lost 6 bases and J lost 2 bases. In germline, CDR1 is MNHEY, CDR2 SVGAGI. The CDR3 loop spans 17 amino acids. The CDR3 protein is CASRPSGRAGGQETQYF. The CDR3 DNA reads TGTGCCAGCAGGCCCAGCGGGAGGGCCGGGGGTCAAGAGACCCAGTACTTC.

Ten or more counts support this clonotype. V usage is TRBV5-1 and J usage is TRBJ1-5; D is unresolved. This CDR3 contains 15 residues. V shed 4 bases and J shed 0 bases, with 11 bases lying between them. CDR1 is SGHRS, CDR2 YFSETQ, per germline. DNA for the CDR3: TGCGCCAGCAGCCGGTCCGGAGGTAGCAATCAGCCCCAGCATTTT. It is translated as CASSRSGGSNQPQHF. Together with reference TRBV5-1 and TRBJ1-5, the CDR3 gives the full variable domain: KAGVTQTPRYLIKTRGQQVTLSCSPISGHRSVSWYQQTPGQGLQFLFEYFSETQRNKGNFPGRFSGRQFSNSRSEMNVSTLELGDSALYLCASSRSGGSNQPQHFGDGTRLSIL.

The CDR3 coding sequence is TGTGCCAGCAGTCCCTATAGCGGGAGCGTGGGAGATACGCAGTATTTT. Its protein product is CASSPYSGSVGDTQYF. The chain has TRBV27 and TRBJ2-3, with TRBD2 identical over 9 bases. Germline V gene sequence: CDR1 MNHEY, CDR2 SMNVEV (reference sequence). The trim removed 5 bases at V and 5 bases at J, leaving 11 bases unmatched. The CDR3 runs to 16 residues.

V and J are TRBV7-6 and TRBJ1-2, with TRBD1 identical over 9 bases. Germline CDR1 and CDR2: SGHVS and FNYEAQ. The CDR3 sequence is 16 residues long. The ends lost 5 bases at V and 5 bases at J; junction bases unmatched: 12. The CDR3 loop reads CASSQPPGTGTYGYTF. CDR3 nucleotides: TGTGCCAGCAGCCAACCACCCGGGACAGGGACATATGGCTACACCTTC.

This clonotype was seen at least ten times. The V gene is TRBV10-3, the J gene TRBJ2-1, with 8 bases lining up with TRBD1. Losses at the gene ends were 2 bases for V and 5 bases for J; bases not matched to a gene: 8. Germline CDR1 ENHRY, CDR2 SYGVKD. The CDR3 spans 16 residues. CDR3 sequence (DNA): TGTGCCATCAGTGAGACAGGGGGAGAACATAACAATGAGCAGTTCTTC. Translating gives CAISETGGEHNNEQFF.

This clonotype has at least ten counts. The rearrangement joins TRBV6-1 to TRBJ2-7, with TRBD1 matching 11 bases. The V gene's germline CDR1 is MNHNS and CDR2 SASEGT. The CDR3 length is 13 residues. Unmatched junction bases numbered 6, after V lost 7 bases and J lost 7 bases. CDR3 in DNA: TGTGCCAGCACCTGGGACAGGGGGAAGGAGCAGTACTTC. This encodes CASTWDRGKEQYF.

Comment on this clonotype: Likely a read error: the CDR3 ends without its conserved phenylalanine or tryptophan. The limits of the CDR3 on the DNA are not certain, so only TCRdb's listed CDR3 is given. This chain uses TRBV20-1 with TRBJ1-3. Germline lookup yields CDR1 DFQATT and CDR2 SNEGSKA (reference sequence). The CDR3 is 8 amino acids in total, end residues counted. This CDR3 reads CSAPDIYS.

This clonotype was counted ten times or more. CDR3 sequence (DNA): TGTGCCAGCAGCTTTGGCAGGGGTCCCCCCCAGCATTTT. This sequence encodes CASSFGRGPPQHF. The chain employs TRBV11-3 and TRBJ1-5; D possibly corresponds to TRBD1 (6 bases). Germline CDR1 reads SGHNT; CDR2 reads YENEEA. The V and J ends lost 3 bases and 10 bases respectively, with 13 bases between them. This CDR3 is 13 amino acids long. Full variable domain (remainder filled in from reference TRBV11-3 and TRBJ1-5): EAGVVQSPRYKIIEKKQPVAFWCNPISGHNTLYWYLQNLGQGPELLIRYENEEAVDDSQLPKDRFSAERLKGVDSTLKIQPAELGDSAVYLCASSFGRGPPQHFGDGTRLSIL.

This clonotype was counted many times. V and J are TRBV11-2 and TRBJ2-7, with TRBD1 identical over 9 bases. Trimming removed 5 bases from V and 2 bases from J; junction bases left unmatched: 4. CDR3 length: 14 amino acids. Germline CDR1 reads SGHAT; CDR2 reads FQNNGV. Here the CDR3 reads CASSGDRDTYEQYF. The CDR3 DNA reads as TGTGCCAGCAGCGGGGACAGGGACACCTACGAGCAGTACTTC.

The chain uses TRBV20-1 and TRBJ2-3, with D uncertain. The V gene lost 6 bases and the J gene lost 11 bases, with 18 bases spanning the gap. The CDR3 runs to 12 residues. From germline, CDR1 is DFQATT and CDR2 SNEGSKA (reference sequence). CDR3 sequence: CSASASYVEQYF. The CDR3 DNA is TGCAGTGCATCTGCTAGTTATGTTGAGCAGTATTTT.

This clonotype was recorded only once. The chain carries TRBV18 and TRBJ2-3; 7 bases map to TRBD1. After removal of 2 bases from V and 5 bases from J, the junction contained 7 bases not matched to a gene. The CDR3 is made up of 15 amino acids. The germline CDR1 and CDR2 sequences are KGHSH and LQKENI. CDR3 nucleotides: TGTGCCAGCTCACCAGCGACAGGGAATAAAGATACGCAGTATTTT. It translates to CASSPATGNKDTQYF.

There are many counts of this clonotype. The genes are TRBV20-1 and TRBJ2-1; D perhaps matches TRBD1 (5 bases). The germline V gene has CDR1 DFQATT and CDR2 SNEGSKA (reference sequence). The CDR3 spans 15 residues. Trimming stripped 0 bases from V and 4 bases from J, with 13 bases between. As DNA, the CDR3 is TGCAGTGCTAGAGATCCTAGGGGCTTTTACAATGAGCAGTTCTTC. Encoded protein: CSARDPRGFYNEQFF.

This clonotype was detected ten times or more. This chain joins TRBV7-3 and TRBJ2-6; D unresolved. CDR1 is SGHTA, CDR2 FQGTGA, per germline. Between the trimmed V and J ends, which lost 1 base and 0 bases, there was a span of 16 bases. CDR3 length equals 19 residues. In DNA form, the CDR3 reads TGTGCCAGCAGCTTAAGGGCCCCAAGGACGTACTCTGGGGCCAACGTCCTGACTTTC. Residues: CASSLRAPRTYSGANVLTF.

This clonotype occurred many times. V and J are TRBV5-1 and TRBJ2-7; 12 bases align to TRBD2. The CDR3 extends over 15 amino acids. V dropped 1 base and J dropped 2; count of bases not matched to a gene: 1. Germline-derived CDR1 and CDR2 are SGHRS and YFSETQ. Here the CDR3 reads CASSLRTSGTYEQYF. In DNA form, the CDR3 reads TGCGCCAGCAGCTTGAGGACTAGCGGGACCTACGAGCAGTACTTC.

With regard to this clonotype: A junction end diverges from the germline sequence, so it may reflect a read error. The chain is built from TRBV7-9 and TRBJ2-3; D not certain. The end of the DNA is better explained by TRBJ1-5, so the J call may be wrong. In germline, CDR1 is SEHNR, CDR2 FQNEAQ (reference sequence). The CDR3 is 15 residues long. CDR3 bases: TGCGCCAGCAGCTTTGGGTCAGATAAGGATGATACGCAGCATTTT. Protein sequence: CASSFGSDKDDTQHF.

CDR3 sequence (DNA): TGTGCCAGCAGTGACGAAGCGGGCCTCGGGGAGCTGTTTTTT. Residues: CASSDEAGLGELFF. The V call is TRBV6-4, the J call TRBJ2-2; a weak D match, TRBD2 (6 bases). The CDR3 sequence is 14 residues long. Germline V lookup: CDR1 MRHNA, CDR2 SNTAGT. V was cut by 2 bases and J by 7 bases, with 11 bases left in between.

This clonotype was detected ten times or more. The chain combines TRBV6-1 with TRBJ1-5; 7 bases fit TRBD1. CDR1 and CDR2 (germline): MNHNS, SASEGT. V was clipped by 7 bases and J by 5 bases; unmatched bases: 5. The CDR3 is 13 amino acids. The CDR3 region has the DNA TGTGCCAGCATGGTCAGGGGGTATCAGCCCCAGCATTTT. The encoded protein is CASMVRGYQPQHF.

This clonotype has only one observation. The rearrangement links TRBV15 to TRBJ2-7; 9 bases align to TRBD1. Germline trimming cut 3 bases from V and 6 bases from J; bases unmatched to any gene: 6. Germline lookup yields CDR1 LNHNV and CDR2 YYDKDF (reference sequence). The CDR3 consists of 14 residues. The CDR3 loop is CATSSLDRGGEQYF. The DNA of the CDR3 is TGTGCCACCAGCAGCTTGGACAGGGGAGGCGAGCAGTACTTC.

Details on this clonotype: A clone one base away is much larger, so this may be a read error. This CDR3 is CASSPEQQGADYGHTF. CDR3 in DNA: TGTGCCAGCTCACCAGAGCAGCAGGGGGCTGACTATGGCCACACCTTC. V usage is TRBV18 and J usage is TRBJ1-2; 8 bases agree with TRBD1. CDR1 and CDR2 from the germline V gene are KGHSH and LQKENI. The CDR3 length is 16 residues.

Of note for this clonotype: A much larger clone lies one base from this, so it may be a read error. This rearrangement joins TRBV28 to TRBJ1-2, with D uncertain. V was cut by 6 bases and J by 0 bases, with 8 bases left in between. This CDR3 spans 13 amino acids. Germline V gene sequence: CDR1 MDHEN, CDR2 SYDVKM. DNA for the CDR3: TGTGCCAGCAGGCCGGCGCCTAACTATGGCTACACCTTC. As protein: CASRPAPNYGYTF.

The genes are TRBV20-1 and TRBJ2-1, with TRBD2 matching over 9 bases. Germline trimming cut 6 bases from V and 9 bases from J; bases unmatched to any gene: 12. Germline V gene sequence: CDR1 DFQATT, CDR2 SNEGSKA (reference sequence). The CDR3 is 14 amino acids. CDR3 amino acids: CSADGTSKDTEQFF. The CDR3 DNA is TGCAGTGCGGACGGGACTAGCAAAGACACTGAGCAGTTCTTC.

This clonotype was detected ten times or more. A much larger clone lies a single base off, so this may be a read error. The chain employs TRBV29-1 and TRBJ2-1, with 9 bases identical to TRBD2. Germline V gives CDR1 SQVTM, CDR2 ANQGSEA. The CDR3 has 13 residues. Written as DNA, the CDR3 is TGCAGCTCAGTAGCGGGAGCGTACAATGGGCAGTTCTTC. Translating gives CSSVAGAYNGQFF.

The J gene is TRBJ2-7, the V gene TRBV6-1; D is uncertain. The CDR3 runs to 12 residues. Germline-derived CDR1 and CDR2 are MNHNS and SASEGT. This chain's CDR3 is CAISGSRYEQYV. The CDR3 region has the DNA TGTGCCATCAGTGGGTCGCGGTACGAGCAGTACGTC.

The chain has TRBV11-2 and TRBJ1-1; TRBD1 might be the D (6 bases). Germline loops: CDR1 SGHAT, CDR2 FQNNGV. The CDR3 covers 15 residues. With 1 base removed from V and 2 bases from J, the gap between germline ends came to 11 bases. CDR3 sequence: CASSLVAGANTEAFF. In DNA, the CDR3 is TGTGCCAGCAGCTTAGTTGCAGGGGCTAACACTGAAGCTTTCTTT.

As regards this clonotype: A much larger clone is a single base away; this may be a read error. This chain joins TRBV20-1 and TRBJ2-7, with 10 bases aligning to TRBD1. CDR1 and CDR2 from the germline V gene are DFQATT and SNEGSKA (reference sequence). CDR3 length: 15 amino acids. The V segment lost 2 bases and the J segment 0 bases; nucleotides outside the gene matches: 4. In nucleotides, the CDR3 is TGCAGTGCTAGACCGGGACAGGGGACCTCCTACGAGCAGTACTTC. It encodes CSARPGQGTSYEQYF.

This clonotype was seen many times. V is TRBV29-1 and J is TRBJ2-3, with 7 bases fitting TRBD2. The CDR3 sequence is 16 residues long. V gave up 0 bases and J gave up 0 bases; unmatched junction bases: 6. Germline V gene lookup returns CDR1 SQVTM and CDR2 ANQGSEA. As DNA, the CDR3 is TGCAGCGTTGAAGATCGGCGGGAGCGGAGCACAGATACGCAGTATTTT. Its protein is CSVEDRRERSTDTQYF.

This clonotype was counted at least ten times. The chain recombines TRBV6-6 with TRBJ2-7; tentatively, D is TRBD1 (6 bases). The V gene's germline CDR1 is MNHNY and CDR2 SVGAGI (reference sequence). Between the trimmed V and J ends, which lost 7 bases and 6 bases, there was a span of 22 bases. This CDR3 has 15 residues. The CDR3 nucleotides are TGTGCCAGCAAAACCGGACAGTCTGGACTCGGCGAGCAGTACTTC. Translated, it gives CASKTGQSGLGEQYF.

CDR3 DNA: TGTGCCAGCAGCTTGAAGGGGGACACTGAAGCTTTCTTT. Translation gives CASSLKGDTEAFF. The chain employs TRBV12-3 or TRBV12-4 and TRBJ1-1; TRBD1 might be the D (6 bases). The V gene lost 6 bases and the J gene lost 3 bases, with 11 bases spanning the gap. CDR3 length equals 13 residues.

Details on this clonotype: A junction boundary mismatches the germline segment, possibly from a read error. The chain has TRBV6-2 or TRBV6-3 and TRBJ1-2; D is unclear. This CDR3 spans 13 amino acids. Germline CDR1 reads MNHEY; CDR2 reads SVGEGT. CDR3 DNA sequence: TGTGCCAGCAGTCACTCCAGCCAAGTCGGCTACACCTTC. Protein: CASSHSSQVGYTF.